The 31 T cell receptor beta chains listed next were all sequenced from one sample in a study of OX40 agonist ivuxolimab in advanced cancers. Here immunoSEQ multiplex PCR was the method, and the copy in TCRdb shows in-frame clones only, minus some. The sample carries more than 60,000 clones, roughly 80% recorded once. Sequenced here: CD4+ or CD8+ T cells sorted from blood, sampled in a trial of the OX40 agonist ivuxolimab. The receptors here all came from an adult with an advanced solid tumor such as melanoma, head and neck, liver or kidney cancer.

The chain recombines TRBV5-8 with TRBJ2-3; D unresolved. Germline V gives CDR1 SGHTS, CDR2 YDEGEE. This CDR3 spans 14 amino acids. Deletions cut 2 bases from V and 0 bases from J, with 7 bases between. Here the CDR3 DNA reads TGTGCCAGCAGCTTAGACTCTAGCACAGATACGCAGTATTTT. It encodes CASSLDSSTDTQYF.

The rearrangement links TRBV19 to TRBJ1-1; 8 positions match TRBD1. Germline V lookup: CDR1 LNHDA, CDR2 SQIVND (reference sequence). The CDR3 is 15 residues long. V shed 3 bases, J shed 4 bases, and the junction held 7 bases outside the gene matches. This chain's CDR3 is CASSMDRDAGTEAFF. As DNA, the CDR3 is TGTGCCAGTAGTATGGACAGGGATGCGGGCACTGAAGCTTTCTTT.

This clone came up a few times. The J gene is TRBJ2-3, the V gene TRBV30; D is perhaps TRBD2 (7 bases). Trimming stripped 4 bases from V and 0 bases from J, with 14 bases between. Germline V lookup: CDR1 GTSNPN, CDR2 SVGIG (reference sequence). The CDR3 runs to 15 residues. The CDR3 DNA reads as TGTGCCTGGAAGCCCGGGGGGACAAGCACAGATACGCAGTATTTT. This sequence encodes CAWKPGGTSTDTQYF.

This sequence joins TRBV7-3 and TRBJ1-1; D ambiguous. V was cut by 5 bases and J by 1 base, with 14 bases left in between. The CDR3 sequence is 15 residues long. Germline lookup yields CDR1 SGHTA and CDR2 FQGTGA. The CDR3 here is CASSPGGAGNTEAFF. The CDR3, as DNA: TGTGCCAGCAGCCCCGGAGGCGCAGGGAACACTGAAGCTTTCTTT.

The chain is built from TRBV28 and TRBJ2-7; tentative D call: TRBD2 (6 bases). Germline values: CDR1 MDHEN, CDR2 SYDVKM. Trimming removed 2 bases at V and 6 bases at J, with 14 bases between. The CDR3 totals 14 residues. The DNA of the CDR3 is TGTGCCAGCAGTTTAACGGGAGAGGGGTCCGAGCAGTACTTC. This encodes CASSLTGEGSEQYF. The full variable domain, its missing parts supplied by reference TRBV28 and TRBJ2-7, is DVKVTQSSRYLVKRTGEKVFLECVQDMDHENMFWYRQDPGLGLRLIYFSYDVKMKEKGDIPEGYSVSREKKERFSLILESASTNQTSMYLCASSLTGEGSEQYFGPGTRLTVT.

The chain combines TRBV25-1 with TRBJ2-5, with D possibly TRBD2 on 5 matching bases. Germline CDR1 MGHDK, CDR2 SYGVNS. The CDR3 runs to 13 residues. Trimming shortened V by 5 bases and J by 1 base, and 8 bases separated the two germline ends. CDR3 in amino acids: CASSFGVQETQYF. The DNA for the CDR3 is TGTGCCAGCAGTTTCGGGGTCCAAGAGACCCAGTACTTC.

This sequence joins TRBV7-3 and TRBJ2-1; D may be TRBD1 (6 bases). V lost 5 bases and J lost 6, with 8 bases in between. Germline V CDR1 and CDR2: SGHTA, FQGTGA. The CDR3 extends over 12 amino acids. The CDR3 DNA reads as TGTGCCAGCAGCCAACAGGGCAATGAGCAGTTCTTC. Its protein is CASSQQGNEQFF.

The rearrangement joins TRBV5-1 to TRBJ1-1, with a possible D match to TRBD1 (6 bases). The V end was cut by 7 bases, the J end by 4 bases, with 17 bases between. The CDR3 consists of 14 residues. The germline gives CDR1 SGHRS, CDR2 YFSETQ. The CDR3 loop is CASRSGALGTEAFF. The CDR3 bases are TGCGCCAGCCGCTCGGGGGCGCTGGGCACTGAAGCTTTCTTT.

The chain carries TRBV5-1 and TRBJ2-1; TRBD1 agrees at 7 bases. Germline CDR1 and CDR2: SGHRS and YFSETQ. With 4 bases clipped from V and 3 bases from J, the junction kept 19 bases outside the gene matches. The CDR3 contains 19 residues. The CDR3 coding sequence is TGCGCCAGCAGCCAACCATTAGACAACCCGGGACAGAGCTACAATGAGCAGTTCTTC. It codes for CASSQPLDNPGQSYNEQFF.

The chain's CDR3 is CASSLPLAGAYEQFF. The CDR3 nucleotides are TGTGCCAGCAGCTTGCCTCTAGCGGGGGCTTATGAGCAGTTCTTC. The V gene is TRBV5-6, the J gene TRBJ2-1; TRBD2 matches at 10 bases. V lost 1 base to trimming and J lost 8 bases; unmatched junction nucleotides: 6. The CDR3 is 15 amino acids. CDR1 SGHDT and CDR2 YYEEEE come from the germline V gene.

This sequence joins TRBV4-1 and TRBJ2-3, with D perhaps matching TRBD2 (7 bases). The germline gives CDR1 MGHRA, CDR2 YSYEKL. The CDR3 length is 17 residues. Trimming pared 5 bases from V and 2 bases from J, leaving 20 bases between. CDR3 DNA sequence: TGCGCCAGCAGCTATCAAATCGGGGGGCCCATCACAGATACGCAGTATTTT. Its protein is CASSYQIGGPITDTQYF.

The V call is TRBV15, the J call TRBJ2-4; D perhaps matches TRBD2 (5 bases). The CDR3 is made up of 15 amino acids. Trimming removed 1 base from V and 7 bases from J, with 14 bases in between. CDR1 is LNHNV and CDR2 is YYDKDF in the germline V gene (reference sequence). In DNA form, the CDR3 reads TGTGCCACCAGCAGAGTTCTGGGAAGAGGGAACATTCAGTACTTC. This encodes CATSRVLGRGNIQYF.

This chain joins TRBV30 and TRBJ1-1, with no clear D. Germline values: CDR1 GTSNPN, CDR2 SVGIG (reference sequence). V lost 3 bases, J lost 0 bases, and 8 bases lay in between. This CDR3 comprises 13 residues. The CDR3 loop is CAWRRNMNTEAFF. In DNA form, the CDR3 reads TGTGCCTGGAGGCGCAATATGAACACTGAAGCTTTCTTT.

The chain combines TRBV11-3 with TRBJ1-1, with 8 positions matching TRBD1. This CDR3 has 16 amino acids. Germline assignment: CDR1 SGHNT and CDR2 YENEEA. J was trimmed by 1 base and V by 1 base; bases with no gene match: 5. CDR3 sequence reads: CASSLAGGTGNTEAFF. Here the CDR3 DNA reads TGTGCCAGCAGCTTAGCAGGGGGCACGGGGAACACTGAAGCTTTCTTT.

This clone was seen a handful of times. The rearrangement joins TRBV19 to TRBJ2-7, with 8 bases aligning to TRBD1. J lost 2 bases, V lost 5 bases, and 8 bases had no gene match. From germline, CDR1 is LNHDA and CDR2 SQIVND (reference sequence). The CDR3 is 15 residues long. DNA of the CDR3: TGTGCCAGTAGTCACCCTGGGGACAGGACCTACGAGCAGTACTTC. It is translated as CASSHPGDRTYEQYF.

This chain joins TRBV19 and TRBJ2-6, with D hard to call. There are 13 residues in the CDR3. V lost 7 bases and J lost 4, with 8 bases in between. Per the germline V gene, CDR1 is LNHDA and CDR2 is SQIVND (reference sequence). The CDR3 sequence: CASTTTGANVLTF. The CDR3 nucleotides are TGTGCCAGTACCACGACCGGGGCCAACGTCCTGACTTTC.

V and J are TRBV19 and TRBJ2-1, with 13 positions matching TRBD2. Trimming took 7 bases from V and 4 from J; bases not matched to a gene: 4. The CDR3 has 15 residues. The germline V gene encodes CDR1 LNHDA and CDR2 SQIVND (reference sequence). Here the CDR3 reads CASTLLAGGYNEQFF. The CDR3 DNA reads as TGTGCCAGTACCCTACTAGCGGGGGGGTACAATGAGCAGTTCTTC. The entire variable domain, with the rest obtained from reference TRBV19 and TRBJ2-1, is as follows: DGGITQSPKYLFRKEGQNVTLSCEQNLNHDAMYWYRQDPGQGLRLIYYSQIVNDFQKGDIAEGYSVSREKKESFPLTVTSAQKNPTAFYLCASTLLAGGYNEQFFGPGTRLTVL.

V usage is TRBV27 and J usage is TRBJ2-3; maybe TRBD2 (6 bases). CDR3 length equals 15 residues. Germline CDR1 MNHEY, CDR2 SMNVEV (reference sequence). V gave up 3 bases and J gave up 2 bases, with 12 bases separating them. CDR3 in amino acids: CASSFPGENTDTQYF. The CDR3 DNA reads as TGTGCCAGCAGTTTCCCGGGGGAGAACACAGATACGCAGTATTTT.

This clone is a singleton in its sample. The chain links TRBV29-1 to TRBJ2-7; D is ambiguous. The CDR3 extends over 12 amino acids. The germline V gene has CDR1 SQVTM and CDR2 ANQGSEA. The ends were cut back, 7 bases at V and 0 bases at J, with 10 bases in the middle. CDR3 residues: CSAPLSSYEQYF. The CDR3 nucleotides are TGCAGCGCCCCCCTCAGCTCCTACGAGCAGTACTTC.

The gene calls are TRBV18 and TRBJ2-3, with TRBD2 matching 10 bases. Per the germline V gene, CDR1 is KGHSH and CDR2 is LQKENI. CDR3 size: 18 residues. The J segment lost 5 bases and the V segment lost 2 bases, leaving 13 bases of the junction unmatched. CDR3 DNA sequence: TGTGCCAGCTCACCAGTCGTCTCGGTAGCGGGGGGCAAAGATACGCAGTATTTT. Its protein product is CASSPVVSVAGGKDTQYF.

The chain has TRBV9 and TRBJ1-4; D possibly corresponds to TRBD1 (5 bases). The V end was cut by 1 base, the J end by 8 bases, with 15 bases between. Germline V gene data show CDR1 as SGDLS and CDR2 as YYNGEE. This CDR3 contains 15 residues. The CDR3 DNA reads TGTGCCAGCAGCGTACAGGGAGGGGTTCGGGAAAAACTGTTTTTT. It codes for CASSVQGGVREKLFF.

The chain joins TRBV2 to TRBJ1-2; 7 nucleotides agree with TRBD1. Trimming cost V 1 base and J 4 bases; bases outside gene matches: 6. Germline CDR1 is SNHLY and CDR2 is FYNNEI. This CDR3 has 15 residues. The CDR3 region is CASSEGFRGGYGYTF. The DNA for the CDR3 is TGTGCCAGCAGTGAAGGGTTCAGGGGGGGCTATGGCTACACCTTC.

The chain has TRBV5-1 and TRBJ2-3; TRBD2 might be the D (5 bases). The V gene's germline CDR1 is SGHRS and CDR2 YFSETQ. CDR3 size: 12 residues. Trimming shortened V by 4 bases and J by 4 bases, and 7 bases separated the two germline ends. The DNA of the CDR3 is TGCGCCAGCAGCCGAGGGTCAGATACGCAGTATTTT. Protein product: CASSRGSDTQYF.

This rearrangement joins TRBV19 to TRBJ2-3; D gene uncertain. V lost 2 bases and J lost 4, with 1 base in between. Germline CDR1 LNHDA, CDR2 SQIVND (reference sequence). The CDR3 sequence is 11 residues long. CDR3 protein: CASSISDTQYF. CDR3 bases: TGTGCCAGTAGTATATCAGATACGCAGTATTTT.

The V call is TRBV28, the J call TRBJ2-7; a possible D gene is TRBD2 (6 bases). V was cut by 6 bases and J by 3 bases, with 15 bases left in between. The length of the CDR3 is 14 residues. From germline, CDR1 is MDHEN and CDR2 SYDVKM. The CDR3 loop is CASSVPSEYYEQYF. The CDR3, as DNA: TGTGCCAGCAGCGTCCCTAGCGAATACTACGAGCAGTACTTC.

The chain links TRBV18 to TRBJ1-4; tentative D call: TRBD1 (6 bases). CDR1 is KGHSH, CDR2 LQKENI, per germline. The V and J ends lost 1 base and 5 bases respectively, with 14 bases between them. This CDR3 spans 16 amino acids. CDR3 sequence reads: CASSPRTAESNEKLFF. The CDR3 DNA reads as TGTGCCAGCTCACCACGGACAGCGGAAAGCAATGAAAAACTGTTTTTT.

The V and J genes are TRBV10-3 and TRBJ2-3; 9 bases agree with TRBD1. CDR1 is ENHRY and CDR2 is SYGVKD in the germline V gene. The V and J ends lost 5 bases and 2 bases, in that order; junction bases with no gene match: 5. The CDR3 loop spans 15 amino acids. The CDR3 nucleotides are TGTGCCATCAGTAGGGGGACAGGGTTCACAGATACGCAGTATTTT. It specifies CAISRGTGFTDTQYF.

The V gene is TRBV28, the J gene TRBJ1-6; tentatively, D is TRBD1 (6 bases). Trimming shortened V by 4 bases and J by 4 bases, and 8 bases separated the two germline ends. Germline V gives CDR1 MDHEN, CDR2 SYDVKM. This CDR3 comprises 14 residues. CDR3 sequence: CASSSQGYNSPLHF. The CDR3 coding sequence is TGTGCCAGCAGTTCCCAGGGGTATAATTCACCCCTCCACTTT.

The CDR3 reads CASSPGQGNEKLFF. CDR3 sequence (DNA): TGCGCCAGCTCACCGGGACAGGGGAATGAAAAACTGTTTTTT. This chain uses TRBV5-1 with TRBJ1-4, with TRBD1 identical over 10 bases. V lost 7 bases to trimming and J lost 5 bases; unmatched junction nucleotides: 5. The CDR3 is made up of 14 amino acids. Germline CDR1 is SGHRS and CDR2 is YFSETQ.

This chain connects TRBV9 to TRBJ1-3; D is unclear. The CDR3 contains 15 residues. Germline CDR1 reads SGDLS; CDR2 reads YYNGEE. Trimming removed 1 base at V and 0 bases at J, with 8 bases between. The DNA of the CDR3 is TGTGCCAGCAGCGTACGGACGGGCTCTGGAAACACCATATATTTT. This encodes CASSVRTGSGNTIYF.

J is TRBJ1-4 and V is TRBV7-2; D remains unclear. CDR3 size: 15 residues. With 2 bases removed from V and 1 base from J, the gap between germline ends came to 8 bases. From germline, CDR1 is SGHTA and CDR2 FQGNSA. The DNA for the CDR3 is TGTGCCAGCAGCTTATTATCCGAAACTAATGAAAAACTGTTTTTT. Its translation: CASSLLSETNEKLFF.